A selection of T cell receptor beta chains follows, all from one sample in a study of blood T cell repertoires in COVID-19. Assay used: immunoSEQ multiplex PCR; TCRdb lists only in-frame clones, some missing. The table shows roughly 230,000 clones, with 65% to 85% occurring only once. Sequenced input: peripheral blood. The source of these receptors is a man aged 45 to 65 with active or convalescent COVID-19. Both conserved end residues are part of each CDR3. Fields, in order: clone size, V gene, J gene, CDR3 length, D gene, CDR3 protein, CDR3 DNA. A D gene is named only where the DNA matches it firmly. The size of a clone is reported for some rows only, either as once, few or many, or as a class for expanded clones.

-,TRBV9,TRBJ2-7,13,-,CASSVDSRDEQYF,TGTGCCAGCAGCGTTGACTCACGCGACGAGCAGTACTTC
-,TRBV4-3,TRBJ1-1,14,TRBD1,CASSQRQGATEAFF,TGCGCCAGCAGCCAACGACAGGGGGCAACTGAAGCTTTCTTT
once,TRBV5-1,TRBJ1-6,15,-,CASSLKSSYNSPLHF,TGCGCCAGCAGCTTGAAGAGCTCCTATAATTCACCCCTCCACTTT
-,TRBV4-1,TRBJ2-3,15,-,CASSQWQTATDTQYF,TGCGCCAGCAGCCAATGGCAGACTGCCACAGATACGCAGTATTTT
many,TRBV19,TRBJ1-2,16,-,CASSIRSGTTGYGYTF,TGTGCCAGTAGTATTCGGTCGGGGACAACCGGCTATGGCTACACCTTC
-,TRBV9,TRBJ2-5,13,TRBD2,CASRASGQETQYF,TGTGCCAGCAGGGCTAGCGGGCAAGAGACCCAGTACTTC
-,TRBV19,TRBJ1-6,15,-,CASRTIQGSESPLHF,TGTGCCAGTAGGACAATCCAGGGCTCGGAATCACCCCTCCACTTT
-,TRBV13,TRBJ2-7,15,TRBD1,CASTPRGLASYEQYF,TGTGCCAGCACCCCCAGGGGGCTTGCCTCCTACGAGCAGTACTTC
-,TRBV5-1,TRBJ2-7,18,TRBD2,CASSLAWASGSYSYEQYF,TGCGCCAGCAGCTTGGCGTGGGCTAGCGGGAGCTACTCCTACGAGCAGTACTTC
-,TRBV7-3,TRBJ2-2,16,-,CASSPPRGSNTGELFF,TGTGCCAGCAGCCCTCCCCGGGGTTCGAACACCGGGGAGCTGTTTTTT
-,TRBV10-3,TRBJ1-4,17,-,CAISAARGQATNEKLFF,TGTGCCATCAGTGCCGCCAGGGGCCAAGCAACTAATGAAAAACTGTTTTTT
-,TRBV7-3,TRBJ2-3,15,-,CASSASGGKTDTQYF,TGTGCCAGCAGCGCCAGTGGGGGGAAGACAGATACGCAGTATTTT
-,TRBV21-1,TRBJ1-1,11,-,CASSRDMEAFF,TGTGCCAGCAGTCGGGACATGGAAGCTTTCTTT
once,TRBV30,TRBJ1-5,15,-,CAWSLRGGVDQPQHF,TGTGCCTGGAGTCTCAGGGGAGGGGTGGATCAGCCCCAGCATTTT
-,TRBV28,TRBJ1-6,14,-,CASRRAVKNSPLHF,TGTGCCAGTAGGAGGGCCGTAAAAAATTCACCCCTCCACTTT
-,TRBV20-1,TRBJ2-3,16,-,CSASKVAAASTDTQYF,TGCAGTGCTAGTAAGGTAGCGGCCGCTAGCACAGATACGCAGTATTTT
-,TRBV5-1,TRBJ1-3,16,-,CASSPLTRNSGNTIYF,TGCGCCAGCAGCCCCTTGACAAGGAACTCTGGAAACACCATATATTTT
-,TRBV9,TRBJ1-1,14,-,CASSVGTANTEAFF,TGTGCCAGCAGCGTAGGGACAGCTAACACTGAAGCTTTCTTT
-,TRBV7-2,TRBJ1-2,14,-,CASSQRGPNYGYTF,TGTGCCAGCAGCCAGCGAGGGCCTAACTATGGCTACACCTTC
once,TRBV30,TRBJ1-2,13,-,CAWSGGVSGGYTF,TGTGCCTGGAGTGGAGGGGTTAGCGGAGGCTACACCTTC
-,TRBV27,TRBJ2-2,17,TRBD2,CAVSQLAGGPNTGELFF,TGTGCCGTTTCCCAACTAGCGGGAGGACCGAACACCGGGGAGCTGTTTTTT
few,TRBV7-8,TRBJ2-5,16,-,CASSPEGTTYQETQYF,TGTGCCAGCAGCCCAGAGGGGACAACGTACCAAGAGACCCAGTACTTC
-,TRBV11-1,TRBJ1-2,16,TRBD1,CASSLSPGQGSYGYTF,TGTGCCAGCAGCTTAAGCCCGGGACAGGGATCCTATGGCTACACCTTC
-,TRBV6-5,TRBJ2-1,13,TRBD2,CASRLAAYNEQFF,TGTGCCAGCAGGCTAGCGGCCTACAATGAGCAGTTCTTC
-,TRBV19,TRBJ1-4,15,-,CATAALDAANEKLFF,TGTGCCACCGCCGCCTTAGACGCGGCTAATGAAAAACTGTTTTTT
-,TRBV7-3,TRBJ2-2,12,-,CASSWATGELFF,TGTGCCAGCAGCTGGGCTACCGGGGAGCTGTTTTTT
once,TRBV2,TRBJ1-2,16,-,CASSEFQVHYNYGYTF,TGTGCCAGCAGTGAATTTCAAGTCCACTATAACTATGGCTACACCTTC
-,TRBV7-3,TRBJ1-2,13,TRBD1,CASAETGFYGYTF,TGTGCCAGCGCAGAGACAGGGTTTTATGGCTACACCTTC
-,TRBV6-5,TRBJ1-2,12,-,CASSRTEGGYTF,TGTGCCAGCAGCCGAACGGAGGGTGGCTACACCTTC
-,TRBV3-1/TRBV3-2,TRBJ1-5,16,-,CASSQDATGSNQPQHF,TGTGCCAGCAGCCAAGATGCAACAGGAAGCAATCAGCCCCAGCATTTT
-,TRBV18,TRBJ1-6,15,-,CASSPTGQNNSPLHF,TGTGCCAGCTCGCCTACAGGACAGAATAATTCACCCCTCCACTTT
once,TRBV5-1,TRBJ1-4,14,TRBD1,CASSFRQGNEKLFF,TGCGCCAGCAGCTTTCGACAGGGAAATGAAAAACTGTTTTTT
-,TRBV6-5,TRBJ2-7,16,TRBD2,CASSLLAGGAGFEQYF,TGTGCCAGCAGTTTACTAGCGGGGGGGGCCGGATTCGAGCAGTACTTC
-,TRBV3-1/TRBV3-2,TRBJ1-2,16,-,CASSHLSSGSNYGYTF,TGTGCCAGCAGCCATTTATCGTCAGGCTCTAACTATGGCTACACCTTC
once,TRBV2,TRBJ2-7,13,TRBD2,CASTRRGNYEQYF,TGTGCCAGCACGAGGCGGGGGAACTACGAGCAGTACTTC
once,TRBV5-1,TRBJ2-3,14,TRBD1,CASESTGGTDTQYF,TGCGCCAGCGAGAGTACAGGGGGGACAGATACGCAGTATTTT
few,TRBV7-9,TRBJ1-1,15,-,CASAEPFGGPVEAFF,TGTGCCAGCGCCGAGCCGTTTGGCGGGCCCGTTGAAGCTTTCTTT
-,TRBV19,TRBJ1-1,13,-,CASSSKTEEEAFF,TGTGCCAGTAGTAGCAAGACAGAGGAAGAAGCTTTCTTT
-,TRBV4-2,TRBJ1-1,12,-,CASSQDPQEAFF,TGTGCCAGCAGCCAAGATCCCCAGGAAGCTTTCTTT
-,TRBV4-2,TRBJ1-1,13,-,CASSLQMNTEAFF,TGTGCCAGCAGCCTACAGATGAACACTGAAGCTTTCTTT
-,TRBV5-1,TRBJ1-1,16,TRBD1,CASSSPQGRLNTEAFF,TGCGCCAGCAGCTCTCCACAGGGGCGCCTGAACACTGAAGCTTTCTTT
-,TRBV5-1,TRBJ1-1,13,-,CASSFQLTTEAFF,TGCGCCAGCAGCTTCCAGTTAACCACTGAAGCTTTCTTT
few,TRBV14,TRBJ2-1,15,TRBD2,CASSNGTSGDEPQFF,TGTGCCAGCAGCAACGGGACTAGCGGGGACGAACCGCAGTTCTTC
-,TRBV3-1/TRBV3-2,TRBJ2-3,15,TRBD2,CASSPGLGGADTQYF,TGTGCCAGCAGCCCAGGACTAGGTGGGGCAGATACGCAGTATTTT
-,TRBV7-6,TRBJ2-1,20,TRBD2,CASSFLGLAGGTVSYNEQFF,TGTGCCAGCAGCTTTTTAGGACTAGCGGGGGGTACAGTTTCCTACAATGAGCAGTTCTTC
few,TRBV7-9,TRBJ2-2,14,-,CASSIGQPTGELFF,TGTGCCAGCAGTATCGGACAGCCCACCGGGGAGCTGTTTTTT
-,TRBV21-1,TRBJ2-7,14,-,CASSNRGGGYEQYF,TGTGCCAGCAGCAACAGGGGAGGGGGCTACGAGCAGTACTTC
once,TRBV7-2,TRBJ1-2,13,TRBD1,CASSPQGIYGYTF,TGTGCCAGCAGTCCACAGGGGATCTATGGCTACACCTTC
-,TRBV19,TRBJ1-2,13,-,CASRSGLYYGYTF,TGTGCCAGCCGATCGGGACTCTACTATGGCTACACCTTC
-,TRBV20-1,TRBJ1-4,11,-,CSAERSEKLFF,TGCAGTGCCGAGCGGAGTGAAAAACTGTTTTTT
-,TRBV6-2/TRBV6-3,TRBJ1-1,14,-,CASSYRGGDTEAFF,TGTGCCAGCAGTTACCGCGGGGGAGACACTGAAGCTTTCTTT
-,TRBV12-1,TRBJ2-2,16,-,CASSGGLAAAWGELFF,TGTGCCAGCAGCGGCGGACTAGCGGCCGCATGGGGGGAGCTGTTTTTT
-,TRBV5-8,TRBJ2-4,17,-,CASSPSRTGIAKNIQYF,TGTGCCAGCAGCCCATCCCGGACGGGAATAGCCAAAAACATTCAGTACTTC
-,TRBV13,TRBJ2-1,12,-,CASSSPNNEQFF,TGTGCCAGCAGCTCCCCTAACAATGAGCAGTTCTTC
-,TRBV21-1,TRBJ1-4,14,-,CASSKVTGGEKLFF,TGTGCCAGCAGCAAAGTTACAGGGGGCGAAAAACTGTTTTTT
-,TRBV6-6,TRBJ2-3,14,TRBD1,CASSPGQGTDTQYF,TGTGCCAGCAGCCCCGGACAGGGCACAGATACGCAGTATTTT